Following are 12 T cell receptor beta chains from one sample sequenced in a study of cytomegalovirus exposure and HLA in healthy donors. Both 60 Vbeta primers and 13 Jbeta primers went into the PCR. Data came from immunoSEQ multiplex PCR; TCRdb stores just in-frame clones and leaves some out. Altogether 150,000 to 200,000 clones are present, around 81% being singletons, with the ten largest covering about 1.7%. Sequencing input: PBMCs. The receptor set was obtained from a man aged 18 to 30 in good health and CMV-seronegative.

This clone was counted between two and nine times. The chain employs TRBV4-3 and TRBJ2-3; 12 nucleotides agree with TRBD2. CDR1 LGHNA and CDR2 YSLEER come from the germline V gene. V lost 0 bases and J lost 0; bases outside the gene matches: 7. There are 19 residues in the CDR3. CDR3 residues: CASSQDSSSGGASTDTQYF. CDR3 sequence (DNA): TGCGCCAGCAGCCAAGATTCGTCTAGCGGGGGGGCTAGCACAGATACGCAGTATTTT.

J is TRBJ2-1 and V is TRBV19; 8 nucleotides match TRBD1. J lost 2 bases, V lost 4 bases, and 7 bases had no gene match. This CDR3 region has 16 residues. Germline V gives CDR1 LNHDA, CDR2 SQIVND (reference sequence). The CDR3 coding sequence is TGTGCCAGTAGTAACCGCGACAGGGGCCCCTACAATGAGCAGTTCTTC. It codes for CASSNRDRGPYNEQFF. Looking up the rest from reference TRBV19 and TRBJ2-1 gives the full variable domain: DGGITQSPKYLFRKEGQNVTLSCEQNLNHDAMYWYRQDPGQGLRLIYYSQIVNDFQKGDIAEGYSVSREKKESFPLTVTSAQKNPTAFYLCASSNRDRGPYNEQFFGPGTRLTVL.

The rearrangement joins TRBV5-4 to TRBJ1-2; 8 nucleotides agree with TRBD1. The CDR3 covers 14 residues. Germline-derived CDR1 and CDR2 are SGHNT and YYREEE (reference sequence). V lost 4 bases, J lost 3 bases, and 5 bases stayed unmatched. CDR3 region: CASSGSGGHYGYTF. In DNA form, the CDR3 reads TGTGCCAGCAGCGGCTCAGGGGGCCACTATGGCTACACCTTC.

This sequence joins TRBV5-1 and TRBJ2-3; the match to TRBD2 covers 11 bases. Germline V CDR1 and CDR2: SGHRS, YFSETQ. The CDR3 length is 17 residues. Trimming at V came to 4 bases and at J to 3 bases, leaving 10 bases not matched to a gene. This chain's CDR3 is CASSKVPTSGSTDTQYF. The CDR3 nucleotides read TGCGCCAGCAGCAAAGTCCCTACTAGCGGGAGTACAGATACGCAGTATTTT.

This clone was seen a single time. This chain connects TRBV7-9 to TRBJ2-5; possible D gene TRBD2, 5 bases. The CDR3 is 11 residues long. From germline, CDR1 is SEHNR and CDR2 FQNEAQ (reference sequence). V lost 1 base, J lost 13 bases, and 10 bases lay in between. The CDR3 reads CASSLDERRYF. Written as DNA, the CDR3 is TGTGCCAGCAGCTTAGACGAGCGGCGGTACTTC.

The V gene is TRBV4-3, the J gene TRBJ2-1; TRBD1 aligns across 11 bases. V was pared by 1 base and J by 7 bases, with 3 bases of the junction left unmatched. Looked up from germline, CDR1 is LGHNA and CDR2 is YSLEER. CDR3 length: 15 residues. The CDR3 reads CASSQVDRGQNEQFF. The CDR3 DNA reads as TGCGCCAGCAGCCAAGTGGACAGGGGGCAGAATGAGCAGTTCTTC.

V usage is TRBV4-3 and J usage is TRBJ2-7, with 8 bases identical to TRBD2. With 2 bases clipped from V and 2 bases from J, the junction kept 5 bases outside the gene matches. Germline-derived CDR1 and CDR2 are LGHNA and YSLEER. The CDR3 length is 15 residues. CDR3 region: CASSQYGTRTYEQYF. The CDR3 DNA is TGCGCCAGCAGCCAATATGGGACTAGGACCTACGAGCAGTACTTC.

This clone was picked up a small number of times. DNA of the CDR3: TGCGCCAGCAGCTTGGCAGTAGACACATTTGAAAAACTGTTTTTT. Its translation is CASSLAVDTFEKLFF. The rearrangement links TRBV5-1 to TRBJ1-4; D uncertain. The germline V and J ends were trimmed by 0 bases and 7 bases, with 13 bases remaining between them. The CDR3 spans 15 residues. The germline V gene encodes CDR1 SGHRS and CDR2 YFSETQ.

This clone was recorded a few times. The chain links TRBV28 to TRBJ2-7; TRBD2 is a possible D gene (6 bases). The germline V gene has CDR1 MDHEN and CDR2 SYDVKM. The CDR3 loop spans 16 amino acids. V was trimmed by 5 bases and J by 0 bases, leaving 17 bases between them. In DNA, the CDR3 is TGTGCCAGCAGTCTGGCAGCGGGCTTTAGCTCCTACGAGCAGTACTTC. It encodes CASSLAAGFSSYEQYF. The whole variable domain, filled in from reference TRBV28 and TRBJ2-7, reads DVKVTQSSRYLVKRTGEKVFLECVQDMDHENMFWYRQDPGLGLRLIYFSYDVKMKEKGDIPEGYSVSREKKERFSLILESASTNQTSMYLCASSLAAGFSSYEQYFGPGTRLTVT.

Turning to this clone: The junction does not match germline at one end; this may be a read error. The V and J genes are TRBV27 and TRBJ2-1, with TRBD2 matching 9 bases. Germline CDR1 and CDR2: MNHEY and SMNVEV (reference sequence). This CDR3 contains 16 residues. In DNA form, the CDR3 reads TGTGCCAGCAGGTTATTTAGCGGGAGTCCCTACAATGAGCAGTTCTTC. Residues: CASRLFSGSPYNEQFF.

This clone was observed once. This chain links TRBV27 with TRBJ1-1; TRBD1 aligns across 7 bases. CDR3 length: 16 residues. Germline V gene sequence: CDR1 MNHEY, CDR2 SMNVEV (reference sequence). V lost 5 bases and J lost 6; bases outside the gene matches: 15. The CDR3, as DNA: TGTGCCAGCAGTCTCCTCGGAGGCAGGGGGTCATCTGAAGCTTTCTTT. Its protein is CASSLLGGRGSSEAFF.

V usage is TRBV4-1 and J usage is TRBJ2-1; possible D gene TRBD1, 9 bases. CDR3 length: 21 residues. Germline CDR1 and CDR2: MGHRA and YSYEKL. V was clipped by 5 bases and J by 5 bases, with 34 bases between them. The CDR3 loop reads CASSVHPGTGTGTSLDNEQFF. CDR3 coding DNA: TGCGCCAGCAGCGTACACCCCGGGACAGGGACCGGGACTAGTCTCGACAATGAGCAGTTCTTC.